The rows below give T cell receptor beta chains drawn from one sample of a study of T cells in Graves' hyperthyroidism and ophthalmopathy. TCRdb recomputed calls from the multiplex PCR reads with MiXCR, one row per CDR3 protein. The sample gives just under 750,000 distinct CDR3 sequences, roughly a third of which show up once; more than 25% is in the top ten. The sequenced sample consisted of blood. These receptors were taken from a woman aged 40 to 50 with Graves' hyperthyroidism. The CDR3 runs from the conserved cysteine through the conserved F or W. The order of the fields is J gene, clone size, V gene, D gene, CDR3 DNA, CDR3 protein. A D gene is named only where the DNA matches it firmly. Clone size appears in some rows only: once, few, many, or a class for an expanded clone.

TRBJ1-1 many TRBV6-5 NA TGTGCCAGCAGGGTGGGCACTGAAGCTTTCTTT CASRVGTEAFF
TRBJ2-7 NA TRBV5-1 TRBD1 TGCGCCAGCAGCGCCCTAGGGACAGGGGCCTCCTACGAGCAGTACTTC CASSALGTGASYEQYF
TRBJ1-2 many TRBV7-2 NA TGTGCCAGCAGCAAAAACGTCAGGGCGGATGGCTACACCTTC CASSKNVRADGYTF
TRBJ1-1 NA TRBV7-2 TRBD1 TGCGCCAGCAGCTTCAGAATCCCAGACAGGGAGGCTGGTGAAGCTTTCTTT CASSFRIPDREAGEAFF
TRBJ2-2 few TRBV12-3/TRBV12-4 NA TGTGCCAGCAGTTTAGGGGCTCCCGCGAACACCGGGGAGCTGTTTTTT CASSLGAPANTGELFF
TRBJ1-1 NA TRBV29-1 NA TGCAGCGTGAGAGACCTTGGTAACACTGAAGCTTTCTTT CSVRDLGNTEAFF
TRBJ1-5 few TRBV30 NA TGTGCCTGGAGTGGAGATAGCAATCAGCCCCAGCATTTT CAWSGDSNQPQHF
TRBJ1-6 many TRBV5-6 NA TGTGCCAGCAGCTTGGTACAGGGTTATTCACCCCTCCACTTT CASSLVQGYSPLHF
TRBJ2-7 few TRBV4-3 TRBD1 TGCGCCAGCAGCCAAGATTGGGCAGGGGGCGACGAGCAGTACTTC CASSQDWAGGDEQYF
TRBJ1-2 many TRBV29-1 NA TGCAGCGTTGAAGACAGGCGGGGAGTTGGCTACACCTTC CSVEDRRGVGYTF
TRBJ1-1 many TRBV11-3 NA TGTGCCAGCAGCTCCGACAGTACTGAAGCTTTCTTT CASSSDSTEAFF
TRBJ1-1 NA TRBV10-3 NA TGTGCCATCAGTTACGGGGACGTTAGCACTGAAGCTTTCTTT CAISYGDVSTEAFF
TRBJ2-7 NA TRBV7-6 TRBD1 TGTGCCAGCAGTACGTTATGGAGCGGACAGGGGGTCCACGAGCAGTACTTC CASSTLWSGQGVHEQYF
TRBJ2-7 few TRBV6-2/TRBV6-3 TRBD1 TGTGCCAGCCAGGCCGCAGGGGGACAGGGTTTGCACGAGCAGTACTTC CASQAAGGQGLHEQYF
TRBJ2-2 many TRBV20-1 NA TGCAGTGCTAGAGCGCGACAGCTTAACACCGGGGAGCTGTTTTTT CSARARQLNTGELFF
TRBJ2-7 few TRBV27 TRBD2 TGTGCCAGCAGTCGGGGGGATAGGGAGCAGTACTTC CASSRGDREQYF
TRBJ2-5 NA TRBV7-3 NA TGTGCCAGCAGCCATTTGGGTCGTGGGGGGCTAAGAGAGACCCAGTACTTC CASSHLGRGGLRETQYF
TRBJ1-2 NA TRBV2 NA TGTGCCAGCAGCGACGGGCAGGGAATCTATGGCTACACCTTC CASSDGQGIYGYTF
TRBJ2-7 many TRBV19 TRBD2 TGTGCCAGTAGTCGAGGACTAGCGGGCGAGCAGTACTTC CASSRGLAGEQYF
TRBJ2-2 many TRBV7-7 NA TGTGCTAGCAGCTCGAAGACCGGGGAGCTGTTTTTT CASSSKTGELFF
TRBJ1-1 NA TRBV6-5 TRBD1 TGTGCCAGCAGCAGGACAGGGGCTGAAGCTTTCTTT CASSRTGAEAFF
TRBJ2-3 NA TRBV7-1 NA TGTGCCAGCAGGTCCGGGACCTCTCACTCCACAGATACGCAGTATTTT CASRSGTSHSTDTQYF
TRBJ1-6 few TRBV5-4 NA TGTGCCAGCAGCTCGGGAGGACTCCCGACGGCACCCCTCCACTTT CASSSGGLPTAPLHF
TRBJ2-7 once TRBV2 NA TGTGCCAGCAGTTCCCCCGGGACAAACAATTACGAGCAGTACTTC CASSSPGTNNYEQYF
TRBJ1-1 few TRBV12-3/TRBV12-4 NA TGTGCCAGCAGTTTAGAGGTTGGTCTGTACACTGAAGCTTTCTTT CASSLEVGLYTEAFF
TRBJ1-2 many TRBV9 NA TGTGCCAGCACCAACTCGGGTGCGGAGAGGGGCTACACCTTC CASTNSGAERGYTF
TRBJ1-1 NA TRBV4-1 TRBD1 TGCGCCAGCAGCCAAAAACAGGGGGCGATTTGGACGTTCCCTGAAGCTTTCTTT CASSQKQGAIWTFPEAFF
TRBJ2-7 NA TRBV10-3 TRBD2 TGTGCCAGCAGTTACTCAGCGAGTAGCGGGGTCTCCTACGAGCAGTACTTC CASSYSASSGVSYEQYF
TRBJ2-5 few TRBV18 NA TGTGCCAGCTCACCACCTAGCGAGGAGACCCAGTACTTC CASSPPSEETQYF
TRBJ1-1 many TRBV7-9 NA TGTGCCAGCAGCTCTAACATGAACACTGAAGCTTTCTTT CASSSNMNTEAFF
TRBJ2-3 few TRBV7-9 NA TGTGCCAGCAGATCAGGGCGGCTCGGCTTAAACACAGATACGCAGTATTTT CASRSGRLGLNTDTQYF
TRBJ1-1 few TRBV7-9 NA TGTGCCAGCAGCCAAAGGACAGCTATCACCACTGAAGCTTTCTTT CASSQRTAITTEAFF
TRBJ2-5 many TRBV20-1 NA TGCAGTGCTAGAGATGGAGAGGGTAGGGAGACCCAGTACTTC CSARDGEGRETQYF
TRBJ1-1 NA TRBV10-2 TRBD1 TGTGCCAGCTCACCTCCGACAGGGCCCACTGAAGCTTTCTTT CASSPPTGPTEAFF
TRBJ1-1 many TRBV15 TRBD1 TGTGCCACCAGCAGAAACCGGGACAGTGAAGCTTTCTTT CATSRNRDSEAFF
TRBJ2-7 NA TRBV20-1 TRBD2 TGCAGTGCCAGAGGACTAGCGGGAGGTCTAAGGCAGTACTTC CSARGLAGGLRQYF
TRBJ2-7 NA TRBV2 NA TGTGCCAGCAGGCGGACAGCCGGCCCCTACGAGCAGTACTTC CASRRTAGPYEQYF
TRBJ2-2 NA TRBV6-5 NA TGTGCCAGCAGTTCACTAACTAGACGCACCGGGGAGCTGTTTTTT CASSSLTRRTGELFF
TRBJ2-2 few TRBV9 TRBD1 TGTGCCAGCAGGAGCCGAGACAGGGGGGACACCGGGGAGCTGTTTTTT CASRSRDRGDTGELFF
TRBJ2-1 NA TRBV29-1 NA TGCAGCGTCGAGGACACCTACAATGAGCAGTTCTTC CSVEDTYNEQFF
TRBJ1-6 NA TRBV13 TRBD1 TGTGCCAGCAGCTCAAAACAGGGGGCCCTCTATCAATCACCCCTCCACTTT CASSSKQGALYQSPLHF
TRBJ2-7 many TRBV5-6 NA TGTGCCAGCAGCTTCTACCTAGGAGGCGAGCAGTACTTC CASSFYLGGEQYF
TRBJ1-4 NA TRBV7-2 NA TGCGCCAGCAGCCATCCGGGGACTAATGAAAAACTGTTTTTT CASSHPGTNEKLFF
TRBJ2-5 many TRBV12-3/TRBV12-4 NA TGTGCCAGCAGTTTGTGGAGTCAGGCACAAGAGACCCAGTACTTC CASSLWSQAQETQYF
TRBJ2-2 few TRBV20-1 TRBD2 TGCAGTGCTAGAGTAGCGGGAGCCACCGGGGAGCTGTTTTTT CSARVAGATGELFF
TRBJ1-1 few TRBV2 NA TGTGCCAGCAATCTCAGGTTTTCTAACACTGAAGCTTTCTTT CASNLRFSNTEAFF
TRBJ2-7 few TRBV12-3/TRBV12-4 TRBD2 TGTGCCAGCAGTGGTACTAGCGGGTCCTTCTACGAGCAGTACTTC CASSGTSGSFYEQYF
TRBJ2-7 NA TRBV7-6 NA NA CASSFYICSAAQGSYEQYF
TRBJ2-2 many TRBV20-1 NA TGCAGTGCTAGAGATCTTGGGGAGCTGTTTTTT CSARDLGELFF
TRBJ1-5 few TRBV24-1 NA TGTGCCAGCAGATGGGGTTATAGCAATCAGCCCCAGCATTTT CASRWGYSNQPQHF
TRBJ2-7 NA TRBV2 NA TGTGCCAGCAGTGCCTGGACAGACCTATACGAGCAGTACTTC CASSAWTDLYEQYF
TRBJ2-2 NA TRBV12-3/TRBV12-4 NA TGTGCCAGCATCTCCGCCCGTTACACCGGGGAGCTGTTTTTT CASISARYTGELFF
TRBJ2-5 few TRBV6-5 TRBD2 TGTGCCAGCAGCCCCTTATCGGGGGGACAAGAGACCCAGTACTTC CASSPLSGGQETQYF
TRBJ1-1 NA TRBV10-3 NA TGTGCCATCAGTGGACAAACGAACACTGAAGCTTTCTTT CAISGQTNTEAFF
TRBJ2-4 NA TRBV7-8 NA TGTGCCAGCAGCTTAGACGGGGCCAAAAACATTCAGTACTTC CASSLDGAKNIQYF
TRBJ2-5 NA TRBV7-2 TRBD2 TGTGCCAGCAGCGGAAATCGGGGGGGGACGGTCACCGGGGAGTACTTC CASSGNRGGTVTGEYF
TRBJ1-5 many TRBV19 NA TGTGCCAGTAGACCTCCGACAACAGGGTTCAATCAGCCCCAGCATTTT CASRPPTTGFNQPQHF
TRBJ1-5 many TRBV5-6 NA TGTGCCAGCCACTCGTCACACCAACCGAGCAATCAGCCCCAGCATTTT CASHSSHQPSNQPQHF
TRBJ1-1 many TRBV3-1 NA TGTGCCAGCAGCCAGGGCAGGCAGAACACTGAAGCTTTCTTT CASSQGRQNTEAFF